These 30 T cell receptor beta chains were sequenced from one sample in a study of T cell clonality in common variable immunodeficiency (dated by TCRdb to the mid-2010s). Here is what the overall study found, with its caveats: Reportedly, TCRbeta sequences from CVID had fewer deletions and N-nucleotide insertions, and highly modified clones with 13 or more V deletions were absent from CVID.

The library came from the immunoSEQ multiplex PCR assay. The source is immuneACCESS, and TCRdb retained only in-frame sequences with V and J called. Part of the clones is not carried over; for the studies checked, unresolved V genes explain less than half of this, and the remainder is unexplained. The sample has tens of thousands of clones on record, with no singletons. Of the sample, around 5.8% falls within the top ten clones. These receptors' targets are unknown. Sequenced material: peripheral blood mononuclear cells. All receptors come from a human donor with common variable immunodeficiency.

In its sample, this clone was seen many times. The CDR3 end is not reached by the read, which stops 3 residues before it; the germline J gene fills it in. The chain employs TRBV18 and TRBJ2-3; no clear D gene. CDR1 and CDR2 from the germline V gene are KGHSH and LQKENI. This CDR3 has 15 amino acids. The V gene lost 3 bases and the J gene lost 3 bases, with 13 bases spanning the gap. The sequenced part of the CDR3 DNA is TGTGCCAGCTCACCCGAGGCAGGCCTAACAGATACG. Translating it yields CASSPEAGLTDT. The whole CDR3 protein is CASSPEAGLTDTQYF.

This clone occurred many times. The CDR3 goes on 3 residues after the read ends, and that part is filled in from the germline J gene. The chain couples TRBV5-5 to TRBJ2-7; 10 bases match TRBD1. The germline V gene has CDR1 SGHKS and CDR2 YYEKEE (reference sequence). J gave up 4 bases and V 5 bases, and 6 bases lay outside the gene matches. The CDR3 sequence is 14 residues long. The chain's CDR3 is CASRPGQGIYEQYF. CDR3 bases read: TGTGCCAGCAGACCGGGACAGGGGATATACGAG.

Notes on this clone: The CDR3 extends 3 residues past the end of the read, so its final part is completed from the germline J gene. The rearrangement joins TRBV19 to TRBJ2-7; the match to TRBD1 covers 9 bases. The CDR3 extends over 13 amino acids. V dropped 10 bases and J dropped 5; count of bases not matched to a gene: 9. The germline CDR1 and CDR2 sequences are LNHDA and SQIVND (reference sequence). The sequenced part of the CDR3 DNA is TGTGCCACCTCACAGGGGGCTCGGGACGAG. Translated: CATSQGARDE. The whole CDR3 sequence reads CATSQGARDEQYF.

This clone was recorded at least ten times. The read stops 3 residues short of the end of the CDR3; the missing end is completed from the germline J gene. V and J are TRBV18 and TRBJ2-7; D gene ambiguous. Germline CDR1 and CDR2: KGHSH and LQKENI. The CDR3 is 13 amino acids. V gave up 5 bases and J gave up 2 bases, with 10 bases separating them. The covered CDR3 bases are TGTGCCAGCTCAGCGACAAGTACCTACGAG. It specifies CASSATSTYE. The CDR3 reads in full as CASSATSTYEQYF.

This clone was picked up many times. The CDR3 end lies 3 residues beyond the end of the read and is filled in from the germline J gene. The chain has TRBV30 and TRBJ2-2; D gene ambiguous. Looked up from germline, CDR1 is GTSNPN and CDR2 is SVGIG (reference sequence). This CDR3 region has 15 residues. Trimming removed 6 bases from V and 0 bases from J, with 14 bases in between. The CDR3 DNA, read in part, is TGTGCCTGCCCCAAAACCACTACGAACACCGGGGAG. It is translated as CACPKTTTNTGE. The entire CDR3 sequence reads CACPKTTTNTGELFF.

There are many counts of this clone. The read comes to an end 3 residues before the CDR3 does, leaving the germline J gene to fill in the end. The chain is built from TRBV20-1 and TRBJ1-1; 7 bases agree with TRBD1. Germline V gene lookup returns CDR1 DFQATT and CDR2 SNEGSKA (reference sequence). The J segment lost 0 bases and the V segment lost 3 bases, leaving 7 bases of the junction unmatched. The length of the CDR3 is 15 residues. Incomplete CDR3 DNA: TGCAGTGCTAGGAATACAGGGGTCATGAACACTGAA. Translating gives CSARNTGVMNTE. The complete CDR3 sequence is CSARNTGVMNTEAFF.

At least ten counts were recorded for this clone. The CDR3 end falls 3 residues outside the read, so it is completed with the germline J gene. The chain is built from TRBV29-1 and TRBJ1-2; 9 nucleotides agree with TRBD1. The CDR3 runs 13 residues. The germline CDR1 and CDR2 sequences are SQVTM and ANQGSEA. The CDR3 is CSVEENTGGGYTF. The sequenced part of the CDR3 DNA is TGCAGCGTTGAAGAGAATACAGGGGGCGGC.

This clone was counted ten times or more. The CDR3 goes on 3 residues after the read ends, and that part is filled in from the germline J gene. The chain uses TRBV30 and TRBJ1-1, with 7 bases fitting TRBD1. V was clipped by 5 bases and J by 3 bases; unmatched bases: 3. The germline V gene has CDR1 GTSNPN and CDR2 SVGIG (reference sequence). This CDR3 region has 12 residues. This chain's CDR3 is CAWCTGDTEAFF. CDR3 DNA, as far as it was read: TGTGCCTGGTGTACAGGGGACACTGAA. The entire variable domain, with the rest obtained from reference TRBV30 and TRBJ1-1, is as follows: SQTIHQWPATLVQPVGSPLSLECTVEGTSNPNLYWYRQAAGRGLQLLFYSVGIGQISSEVPQNLSASRPQDRQFILSSKKLLLSDSGFYLCAWCTGDTEAFFGQGTRLTVV.

As regards this clone: The CDR3 end falls 3 residues outside the read, so it is completed with the germline J gene. This sequence joins TRBV19 and TRBJ2-7; 11 positions agree with TRBD2. V gave up 6 bases and J gave up 1 base; unmatched junction bases: 2. Per germline, CDR1 LNHDA and CDR2 SQIVND (reference sequence). The CDR3 contains 14 residues. CDR3 sequence reads: CASRRLAGSYEQYF. The sequenced CDR3 bases are TGTGCCAGTAGGCGACTAGCGGGATCCTACGAG.

This clone was counted many times. The read ends 3 residues before the CDR3 terminus; that terminus is restored from the germline J gene. The chain couples TRBV18 to TRBJ2-6, with D maybe TRBD1 (5 bases). This CDR3 region has 16 residues. Trimming left V 3 bases short and J 0 bases short, with 9 bases between. Germline V gene data show CDR1 as KGHSH and CDR2 as LQKENI. The CDR3 region is CASSPSDSSGANVLTF. The DNA read from the CDR3 is TGTGCCAGCTCACCGTCTGACAGCTCTGGGGCCAACGTC. The full variable domain, its missing parts supplied by reference TRBV18 and TRBJ2-6, is NAGVMQNPRHLVRRRGQEARLRCSPMKGHSHVYWYRQLPEEGLKFMVYLQKENIIDESGMPKERFSAEFPKEGPSILRIQQVVRGDSAAYFCASSPSDSSGANVLTFGAGSRLTVL.

The sample holds many counts of this clone. The CDR3 bases that were read are TGCGCCAGCGGCGGGAGCTACGAG. The encoded protein is CASGGSYE. In full, the CDR3 reads CASGGSYEQYF. The chain uses TRBV4-1 and TRBJ2-7; TRBD2 matches at 7 bases. The read ends 3 residues early relative to the CDR3; the germline J gene fills the gap. The CDR3 has 11 amino acids. V shed 8 bases, J shed 3 bases, and the junction held 1 base outside the gene matches. The germline CDR1 and CDR2 sequences are MGHRA and YSYEKL.

A few counts support this clone. The read ends 3 residues before the CDR3 terminus; that terminus is restored from the germline J gene. The chain uses TRBV7-2 and TRBJ1-2; D perhaps matches TRBD1 (6 bases). Germline CDR1 reads SGHTA; CDR2 reads FQGNSA. The V and J ends lost 5 bases and 0 bases respectively, with 10 bases between them. There are 14 residues in the CDR3. The part of the CDR3 DNA that was read is TGTGCCAGCAGCATCGGACAGCCTAACTATGGC. Its protein product is CASSIGQPNYG. The CDR3 reads in full as CASSIGQPNYGYTF.

This clone was recorded many times. Read coverage stops 3 residues before the CDR3 terminus; the germline J gene supplies the remainder. The V and J genes are TRBV5-1 and TRBJ2-3, with D uncertain. The germline V gene encodes CDR1 SGHRS and CDR2 YFSETQ. The V and J ends lost 2 bases and 1 base respectively, with 5 bases between them. The CDR3 sequence is 13 residues long. CDR3 bases read: TGCGCCAGCAGCTTAACTCGCACAGATACG. Amino acids: CASSLTRTDT. In full, the CDR3 is CASSLTRTDTQYF.

As concerns this clone: The observed sequence ends 3 residues before the CDR3 terminus, with the missing tail filled in from the germline J gene. The chain links TRBV2 to TRBJ2-7, with a possible D match to TRBD2 (5 bases). Germline lookup yields CDR1 SNHLY and CDR2 FYNNEI. The CDR3 consists of 15 residues. Trimming took off 0 bases at V and 2 bases at J, with 11 bases between the two ends. The DNA read from the CDR3 is TGTGCCAGCAGTGAAGCCGGGGTTAGGACCTACGAG. This sequence encodes CASSEAGVRTYE. The complete CDR3 protein is CASSEAGVRTYEQYF.

This clone has ten or more counts. The DNA ends 3 residues before the CDR3 does, and the rest of the CDR3 is filled in from the germline J gene. The chain combines TRBV7-3 with TRBJ1-1; 7 bases line up with TRBD1. Germline CDR1 reads SGHTA; CDR2 reads FQGTGA. The CDR3 runs to 13 residues. The ends lost 2 bases at V and 4 bases at J; junction bases unmatched: 1. The CDR3 sequence: CASSLSGGTEAFF. The DNA read from the CDR3 is TGTGCCAGCAGCTTATCAGGGGGCACTGAA.

This clone was counted between two and nine times. The sequenced fragment ends 3 residues before the CDR3 boundary, so the rest is inferred from the germline J gene. V is TRBV7-6 and J is TRBJ2-1, with TRBD1 as a possible D gene (5 bases). V lost 3 bases to trimming and J lost 1 base, with 19 bases between them. The CDR3 loop spans 18 amino acids. Germline V gene data show CDR1 as SGHVS and CDR2 as FNYEAQ. The CDR3 reads CASSLKGQGVRSYNEQFF. The part of the CDR3 DNA that was read is TGTGCCAGCAGCTTGAAAGGGCAAGGGGTACGGTCCTACAATGAG.

This clone was counted between two and nine times. CDR3 DNA, as far as it was read: TGTGCCAGCAGTGGGCCGGGGACAGGGATTGAAAAA. As protein: CASSGPGTGIEK. The entire CDR3 sequence reads CASSGPGTGIEKLFF. V gene TRBV6-1 combines with J gene TRBJ1-4; 9 positions agree with TRBD1. Read data end 3 residues before the CDR3 end; the end is taken from the germline J gene. Germline lookup yields CDR1 MNHNS and CDR2 SASEGT. This CDR3 is 15 amino acids long. The junction had 7 bases not matched to a gene; V was cut back by 4 bases and J by 7 bases.

For this clone: The sequence runs out 3 residues before the end of the CDR3; the remainder is reconstructed from the germline J gene. This chain connects TRBV18 to TRBJ2-2, with D possibly being TRBD1 (5 bases). The V gene lost 3 bases and the J gene lost 1 base, with 6 bases spanning the gap. The CDR3 totals 14 residues. Germline V CDR1 and CDR2: KGHSH, LQKENI. The CDR3 bases that were read are TGTGCCAGCTCACCGCAGGGGAACACCGGGGAG. Translation: CASSPQGNTGE. The full CDR3 protein reads CASSPQGNTGELFF.

This clone was seen ten or more times. The observed sequence ends 3 residues before the CDR3 terminus, with the missing tail filled in from the germline J gene. The rearrangement joins TRBV30 to TRBJ2-5; 7 bases line up with TRBD1. CDR1 GTSNPN and CDR2 SVGIG come from the germline V gene (reference sequence). V gave up 7 bases and J gave up 7 bases; unmatched junction bases: 12. This CDR3 comprises 13 residues. Incomplete CDR3 DNA: TGTGCCTCGAACGCCGGGACAGCCGGGACC. Translating gives CASNAGTAGT. The CDR3 in its entirety is CASNAGTAGTQYF.

Details on this clone: The read terminates 3 residues ahead of where the CDR3 ends, so the germline J gene completes it. The V call is TRBV19, the J call TRBJ2-5; D might be TRBD2 (5 bases). The CDR3 covers 12 residues. The V gene lost 3 bases and the J gene lost 3 bases, with 5 bases spanning the gap. Germline CDR1 and CDR2: LNHDA and SQIVND (reference sequence). CDR3 DNA (partial): TGTGCCAGTAGTATCGGGGAAGAGACC. Its protein is CASSIGEET. The whole CDR3 sequence reads CASSIGEETQYF.

This clone showed up many times. The sequenced part of the CDR3 DNA is TGTGCCAGCAGCTCCCAACATAATAGCAATCAGCCC. It encodes CASSSQHNSNQP. The CDR3 in full is CASSSQHNSNQPQHF. The chain combines TRBV7-2 with TRBJ1-5; D unclear. The read terminates 3 residues ahead of where the CDR3 ends, so the germline J gene completes it. Deletions cut 4 bases from V and 0 bases from J, with 10 bases between. The CDR3 totals 15 residues. Germline values: CDR1 SGHTA, CDR2 FQGNSA.

This clone appeared a few times. The sequenced fragment ends 3 residues before the CDR3 boundary, so the rest is inferred from the germline J gene. The chain carries TRBV10-2 and TRBJ2-5, with 10 bases fitting TRBD2. This CDR3 contains 15 residues. With V trimmed by 5 bases and J by 7 bases, 10 bases remained unmatched. The germline gives CDR1 WSHSY, CDR2 SAAADI. CDR3 DNA (partial): TGCGCCAGCAGTCCAGCGGGAGGGTATTGGGGGACC. This translates into CASSPAGGYWGT. The entire CDR3 reads CASSPAGGYWGTQYF.

As for this clone: The CDR3 end lies 3 residues beyond the end of the read and is filled in from the germline J gene. The V gene is TRBV11-2, the J gene TRBJ2-7, with a tentative D call TRBD1 (6 bases). Germline CDR1 reads SGHAT; CDR2 reads FQNNGV. Between the trimmed V and J ends, which lost 5 bases and 1 base, there was a span of 12 bases. The CDR3 spans 14 residues. The part of the CDR3 DNA that was read is TGTGCCAGCAGCCCGATAGACAGGTCCTACGAG. Its translation: CASSPIDRSYE. From start to end, the CDR3 is CASSPIDRSYEQYF.

This clone was seen ten or more times. The junction does not match germline at one end; this may be a read error. The read terminates 3 residues before the CDR3 end, so the remaining end is supplied by the germline J gene. V is TRBV20-1 and J is TRBJ2-1; 7 nucleotides match TRBD2. CDR1 and CDR2 (germline): DFQATT, SNEGSKA (reference sequence). CDR3 length equals 14 residues. The DNA read from the CDR3 is TGCAGTGCTAGGTCTAGCGGCTCCAACAATGAG. As protein: CSARSSGSNNE. The entire CDR3 is CSARSSGSNNEQFF.

As for this clone: The read falls 3 residues short of the CDR3 end, and the missing part is taken from the germline J gene. The chain links TRBV5-1 to TRBJ2-7, with TRBD1 identical over 10 bases. CDR1 SGHRS and CDR2 YFSETQ come from the germline V gene. Trimming at V came to 4 bases and at J to 4 bases, leaving 5 bases not matched to a gene. CDR3 size: 14 residues. The CDR3: CASSPRTGGYEQYF. The CDR3 DNA, read in part, is TGCGCCAGCAGCCCACGGACAGGGGGTTACGAG.

This clone showed up just a few times. The observed sequence ends 3 residues before the CDR3 terminus, with the missing tail filled in from the germline J gene. The chain is built from TRBV7-2 and TRBJ2-7, with a tentative D call TRBD1 (6 bases). Trimming took 1 base from V and 3 from J, leaving 10 bases between them. Germline loops: CDR1 SGHTA, CDR2 FQGNSA. This CDR3 spans 14 amino acids. The DNA read from the CDR3 is TGTGCCAGCAGCTTAGAACAGGGCATCTACGAG. Translating it yields CASSLEQGIYE. The entire CDR3 protein reads CASSLEQGIYEQYF. Combining the CDR3 with reference TRBV7-2 and TRBJ2-7 gives the whole variable domain GAGVSQSPSNKVTEKGKDVELRCDPISGHTALYWYRQSLGQGLEFLIYFQGNSAPDKSGLPSDRFSAERTGGSVSTLTIQRTQQEDSAVYLCASSLEQGIYEQYFGPGTRLTVT.

This clone appeared many times. Coverage ceases 3 residues before the CDR3 finishes, and the germline J gene fills in the end. The chain employs TRBV20-1 and TRBJ2-1; 13 bases line up with TRBD2. CDR3 length: 13 residues. The germline gives CDR1 DFQATT, CDR2 SNEGSKA (reference sequence). V lost 6 bases and J lost 8; bases outside the gene matches: 4. The CDR3 DNA, read in part, is TGCAGTGCCAGACTAGCGGGGGGTCATGAG. It is translated as CSARLAGGHE. The full CDR3 sequence reads CSARLAGGHEQFF.

This clone was seen many times. The read halts 3 residues ahead of the CDR3 end, with the missing end drawn from the germline J gene. The chain couples TRBV13 to TRBJ1-6; possible D gene TRBD1, 6 bases. With 5 bases removed from V and 8 bases from J, the gap between germline ends came to 19 bases. The CDR3 sequence is 16 residues long. The germline CDR1 and CDR2 sequences are PRHDT and FYEKMQ (reference sequence). The covered CDR3 bases are TGTGCCAGCAGCAAACCTGGACAGATTCAATATTCACCC. Residues: CASSKPGQIQYSP. The whole CDR3 sequence reads CASSKPGQIQYSPLHF.

Comments on this clone: The read terminates 3 residues before the CDR3 end, so the remaining end is supplied by the germline J gene. V usage is TRBV6-2 or TRBV6-3 and J usage is TRBJ1-5, with 10 bases identical to TRBD1. This CDR3 spans 14 amino acids. After removal of 10 bases from V and 6 bases from J, the junction contained 9 bases not matched to a gene. The V gene's germline CDR1 is MNHEY and CDR2 SVGEGT. The CDR3 protein is CATSDRGFAQPQHF. CDR3 bases read: TGTGCCACCTCGGACAGGGGGTTTGCTCAGCCC.

This clone was counted many times. The read ends 3 residues shy of where the CDR3 ends; the end is completed using the germline J gene. The J gene is TRBJ2-1, the V gene TRBV18; TRBD2 aligns across 10 bases. With 0 bases clipped from V and 1 base from J, the junction kept 0 bases outside the gene matches. Per the germline V gene, CDR1 is KGHSH and CDR2 is LQKENI. CDR3 size: 16 residues. The DNA read from the CDR3 is TGTGCCAGCTCACCACCTAGCGGGGGGTCCTACAATGAG. Protein product: CASSPPSGGSYNE. In full, the CDR3 reads CASSPPSGGSYNEQFF.